This T cell receptor beta chain was sequenced for a study of metastatic and nonmetastatic thyroid tumors. Patients underwent thyroid surgery, and none had received any treatment before it. This clone has at least ten counts. MiXCR re-clonotyped the PCR reads for TCRdb. Of just under 60,000 clones listed, 16% are singletons. The TCR sequence derives from a male donor with papillary thyroid cancer or a benign thyroid nodule (not recorded which). Some clones in this sample may be carry-over from other donors' samples. What was sequenced was blood.

The CDR3 region is CASSLGVAGATDTQYF. CDR3 bases: TGCGCCAGCAGCTTGGGGGTAGCGGGGGCGACAGATACGCAGTATTTT. The V call is TRBV5-1, the J call TRBJ2-3; 9 nucleotides line up with TRBD2. Germline loops: CDR1 SGHRS, CDR2 YFSETQ. The CDR3 consists of 16 residues. Trimming at V came to 0 bases and at J to 3 bases, leaving 5 bases not matched to a gene.